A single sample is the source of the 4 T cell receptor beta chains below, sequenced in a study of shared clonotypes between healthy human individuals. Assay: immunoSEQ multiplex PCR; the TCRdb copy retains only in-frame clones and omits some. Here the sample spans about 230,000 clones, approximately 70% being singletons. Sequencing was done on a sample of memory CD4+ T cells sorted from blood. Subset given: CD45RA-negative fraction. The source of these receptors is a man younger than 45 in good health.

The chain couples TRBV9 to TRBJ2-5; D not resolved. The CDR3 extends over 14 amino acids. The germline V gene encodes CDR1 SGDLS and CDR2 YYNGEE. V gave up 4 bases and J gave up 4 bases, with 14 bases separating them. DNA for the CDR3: TGTGCCAGCAGCCCCTTATCCGGACGAGAGACCCAGTACTTC. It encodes CASSPLSGRETQYF.

The CDR3 bases are TGTGCCAGCAGCTTAGGGGGGGCCATACAGGGAGAATTGACGGAGACCCAGTACTTC. Translated: CASSLGGAIQGELTETQYF. The chain is built from TRBV11-3 and TRBJ2-5; TRBD1 or TRBD2 may be the D gene (6 bases each). This CDR3 is built from 19 residues. From germline, CDR1 is SGHNT and CDR2 YENEEA. Trimming left V 1 base short and J 5 bases short, with 26 bases between.

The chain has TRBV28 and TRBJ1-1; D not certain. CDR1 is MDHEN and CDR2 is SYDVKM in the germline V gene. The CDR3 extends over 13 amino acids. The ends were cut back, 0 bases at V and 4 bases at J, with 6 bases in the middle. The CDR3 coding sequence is TGTGCCAGCAGTTTATGGGCGTCCACTGAAGCTTTCTTT. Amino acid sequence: CASSLWASTEAFF. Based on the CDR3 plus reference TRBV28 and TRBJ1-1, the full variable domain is DVKVTQSSRYLVKRTGEKVFLECVQDMDHENMFWYRQDPGLGLRLIYFSYDVKMKEKGDIPEGYSVSREKKERFSLILESASTNQTSMYLCASSLWASTEAFFGQGTRLTVV.

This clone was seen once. The CDR3 sequence is CATSREGQTYNEQFF. For the CDR3, the DNA is TGTGCCACCAGCAGAGAGGGGCAGACTTACAATGAGCAGTTCTTC. The V call is TRBV15, the J call TRBJ2-1, with a possible D match to TRBD1 (5 bases). Germline CDR1 is LNHNV and CDR2 is YYDKDF (reference sequence). CDR3 size: 15 residues. The V end was cut by 0 bases, the J end by 4 bases, with 10 bases between.